This T cell receptor beta chain was identified in a study of blood T cell repertoires in COVID-19. Study-level background: T cells, B-cell-depleted T cells, or PBMCs supplied cDNA or gDNA.

Those who participated ranged in age from roughly 18 to 90 years and resided in around 22 US areas. Cohort assignment relied on participant-reported clinical history. This CDR3 comprises 17 residues. Per germline, CDR1 GTSNPN and CDR2 SVGIG (reference sequence). V lost 2 bases and J lost 0; bases outside the gene matches: 10. Per the authors' pipeline: Reference gene primer amplification gave estimated nucleated cell counts. Measured with immunoSEQ multiplex PCR; TCRdb has only the in-frame clones, and not every one. Clone size and the V and J calls come from that table; the DNA yielded D and trimming. The sample carries more than 250,000 clones, 90% recorded once.

The source is a woman aged 18-29 years with acute COVID-19. Material for sequencing was PBMCs or T cells enriched from blood (not recorded which). The chain joins TRBV30 to TRBJ1-3, with 7 positions matching TRBD1. As DNA, the CDR3 is TGTGCCTGGAGTTTGGGACAGAGGACTCCCTCTGGAAACACCATATATTTT. Its translation is CAWSLGQRTPSGNTIYF. The full variable domain, its missing parts supplied by reference TRBV30 and TRBJ1-3, is SQTIHQWPATLVQPVGSPLSLECTVEGTSNPNLYWYRQAAGRGLQLLFYSVGIGQISSEVPQNLSASRPQDRQFILSSKKLLLSDSGFYLCAWSLGQRTPSGNTIYFGEGSWLTVV.